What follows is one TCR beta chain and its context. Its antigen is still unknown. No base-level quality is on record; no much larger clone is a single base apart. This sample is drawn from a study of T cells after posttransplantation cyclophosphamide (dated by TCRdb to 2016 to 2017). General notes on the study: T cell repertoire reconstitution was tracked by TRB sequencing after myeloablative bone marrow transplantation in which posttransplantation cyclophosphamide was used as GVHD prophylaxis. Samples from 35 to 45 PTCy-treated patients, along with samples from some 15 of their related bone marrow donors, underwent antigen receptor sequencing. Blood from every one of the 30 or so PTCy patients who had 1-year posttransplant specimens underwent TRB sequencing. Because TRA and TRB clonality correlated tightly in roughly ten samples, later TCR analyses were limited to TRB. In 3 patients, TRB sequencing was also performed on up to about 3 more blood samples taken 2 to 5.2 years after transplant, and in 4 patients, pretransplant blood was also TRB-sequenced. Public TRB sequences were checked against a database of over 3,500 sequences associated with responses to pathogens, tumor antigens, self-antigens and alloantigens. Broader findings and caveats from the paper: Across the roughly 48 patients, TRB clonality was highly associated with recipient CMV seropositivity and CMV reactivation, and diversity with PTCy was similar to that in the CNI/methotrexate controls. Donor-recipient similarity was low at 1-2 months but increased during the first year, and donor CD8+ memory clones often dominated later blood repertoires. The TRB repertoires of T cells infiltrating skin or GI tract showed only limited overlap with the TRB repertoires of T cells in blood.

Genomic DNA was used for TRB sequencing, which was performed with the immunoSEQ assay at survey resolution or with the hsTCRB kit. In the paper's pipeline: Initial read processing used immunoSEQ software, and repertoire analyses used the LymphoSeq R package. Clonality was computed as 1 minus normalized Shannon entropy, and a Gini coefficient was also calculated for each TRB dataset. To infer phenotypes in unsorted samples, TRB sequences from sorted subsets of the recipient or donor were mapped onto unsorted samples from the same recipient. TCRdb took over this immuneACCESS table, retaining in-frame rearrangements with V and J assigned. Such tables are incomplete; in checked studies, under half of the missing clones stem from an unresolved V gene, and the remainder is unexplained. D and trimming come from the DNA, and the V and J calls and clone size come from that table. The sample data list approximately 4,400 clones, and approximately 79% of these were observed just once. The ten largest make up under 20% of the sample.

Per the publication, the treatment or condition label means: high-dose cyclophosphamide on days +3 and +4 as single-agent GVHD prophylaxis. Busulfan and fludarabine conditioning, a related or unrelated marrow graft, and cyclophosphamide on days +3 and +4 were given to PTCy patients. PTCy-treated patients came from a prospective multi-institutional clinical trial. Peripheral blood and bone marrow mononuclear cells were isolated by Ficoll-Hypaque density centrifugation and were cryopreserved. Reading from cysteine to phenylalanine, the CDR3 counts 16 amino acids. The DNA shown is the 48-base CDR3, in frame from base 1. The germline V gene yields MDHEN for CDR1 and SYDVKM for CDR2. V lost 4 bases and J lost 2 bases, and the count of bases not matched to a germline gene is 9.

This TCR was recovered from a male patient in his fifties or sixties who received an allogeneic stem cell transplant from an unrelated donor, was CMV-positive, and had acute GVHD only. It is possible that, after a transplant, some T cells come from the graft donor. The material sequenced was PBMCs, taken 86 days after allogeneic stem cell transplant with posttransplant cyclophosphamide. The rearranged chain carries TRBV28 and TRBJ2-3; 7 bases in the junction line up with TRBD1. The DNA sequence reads TGTGCCAGCAGTTCCACAGGGGAAAGGCTCACAGATACGCAGTATTTT. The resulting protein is CASSSTGERLTDTQYF.